A selection of T cell receptor beta chains follows, all from one sample in a study of blood T cell repertoires in COVID-19. Measured with immunoSEQ multiplex PCR; TCRdb has only the in-frame clones, and not every one. The sample comprises under 70,000 clones, over 80% of which are singletons, and 7% to 8% rests with the top ten. Source material: peripheral blood. The source of these receptors is a woman aged 55-70 years with active or convalescent COVID-19. Both conserved end residues are part of each CDR3. Fields, in order: D gene, V gene, J gene, clone size, CDR3 DNA, CDR3 protein. The D gene is left open where the match is weak. Not all rows give a size; the values are once, few, many and, for expanded clones, a class.

>TRBD1|TRBV9|TRBJ1-5|.
TGTGCCAGCACCACGGACAGGGAGGAAGGTAATCAGCCCCAGCATTTT
CASTTDREEGNQPQHF
>.|TRBV6-5|TRBJ1-1|.
TGTGCCAGCAGTTATTTGGGGGGAGAGGACACTGAAGCTTTCTTT
CASSYLGGEDTEAFF
>.|TRBV27|TRBJ1-2|.
TGTGCCAGCTCCAGGGGTTTGGGTTATGGCTACACCTTC
CASSRGLGYGYTF
>.|TRBV9|TRBJ1-2|.
TGTGCCAGCAGCGTACCCGGGGTGAGTGGCTACACCTTC
CASSVPGVSGYTF
>.|TRBV19|TRBJ1-5|.
TGTGCCAGTAGTATTTCGGGGGTGGGCAATCAGCCCCAGCATTTT
CASSISGVGNQPQHF
>TRBD1|TRBV27|TRBJ2-7|.
TGTGCCAGCAGTTCCCGACAGGGGTCCTACGAGCAGTACTTC
CASSSRQGSYEQYF
>.|TRBV11-2|TRBJ2-1|.
TGTGCCAGCACCCCGGCCTGGGACTGGGGCTACAATGAGCAGTTCTTC
CASTPAWDWGYNEQFF
>.|TRBV2|TRBJ2-5|.
TGTGCCAGCACTAGGGGGGAGACCCAGTACTTC
CASTRGETQYF
>.|TRBV28|TRBJ1-5|.
TGTGCCAGCACTAAACACTATAGCAATCAGCCCCAGCATTTT
CASTKHYSNQPQHF
>TRBD1|TRBV16|TRBJ1-5|.
TGTGCCAGCAGCGAGACGGACGTAGGGACAGGGAAAGAGCCCCAGCATTTT
CASSETDVGTGKEPQHF
>TRBD1|TRBV28|TRBJ1-2|.
TGTGCCAGCGGTGACAGGGGAGGTAGGGGCTACACCTTC
CASGDRGGRGYTF
>TRBD1|TRBV25-1|TRBJ1-1|.
TGTGCCAGCAGTGACCCCCGAGGGGGCTTCTTAGCTTTCTTT
CASSDPRGGFLAFF
>TRBD1|TRBV6-1|TRBJ1-2|.
TGTGCCAGCAGTGACCACGGACAGGCACGTACCTATGGCTACACCTTC
CASSDHGQARTYGYTF
>.|TRBV27|TRBJ1-6|.
TGTGCCAGCAGTTTCAGTCCGAATGCACCCCTCCACTTT
CASSFSPNAPLHF
>.|TRBV27|TRBJ1-1|.
TGTGCCAGCAGTTTGTACGGGGAGAGCACTGAAGCTTTCTTT
CASSLYGESTEAFF
>.|TRBV28|TRBJ1-1|.
TGTGCCAGCAGTTTATCGGGGGGCTACACTGAAGCTTTCTTT
CASSLSGGYTEAFF
>TRBD1|TRBV6-6|TRBJ2-6|.
TGTGCCAGCAGTCCCCGGGACAGGGGTCGCTCTGGGGCCAACGTCCTGACTTTC
CASSPRDRGRSGANVLTF
>.|TRBV15|TRBJ1-4|.
TGTGCCACCAGCAGAGGGCAGGGGAAACTGTTTTTT
CATSRGQGKLFF
>.|TRBV7-9|TRBJ2-5|.
TGTGCCAGCAGCTTATCGGGATTCCAAGAGACCCAGTACTTC
CASSLSGFQETQYF
>.|TRBV25-1|TRBJ2-1|.
TGTGCCAGCAGTCGTCCAGGGACTTTCAATGAGCAGTTCTTC
CASSRPGTFNEQFF
>.|TRBV6-6|TRBJ2-1|.
TGTGCCAGCAGTCTGCGCCCTCCCGGGATATTGGGTGGCAATGAGCAGTTCTTC
CASSLRPPGILGGNEQFF
>.|TRBV5-1|TRBJ1-1|few
TGCGCCAGCAGCTTGGAGGTCAGGCAAAACACTGAAGCTTTCTTT
CASSLEVRQNTEAFF